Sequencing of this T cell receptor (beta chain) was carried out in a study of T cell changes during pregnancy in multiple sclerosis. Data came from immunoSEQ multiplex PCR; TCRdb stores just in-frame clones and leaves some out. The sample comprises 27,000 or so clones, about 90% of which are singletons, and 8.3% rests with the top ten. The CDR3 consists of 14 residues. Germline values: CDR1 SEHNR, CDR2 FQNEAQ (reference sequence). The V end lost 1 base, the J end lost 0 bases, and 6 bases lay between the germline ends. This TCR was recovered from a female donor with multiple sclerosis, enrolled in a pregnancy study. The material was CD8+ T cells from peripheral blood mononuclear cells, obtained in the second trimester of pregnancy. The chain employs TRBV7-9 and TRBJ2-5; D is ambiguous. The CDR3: CASSLDQNQETQYF. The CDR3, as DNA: TGTGCCAGCAGCTTAGATCAGAACCAAGAGACCCAGTACTTC.